The rows below give T cell receptor beta chains drawn from one sample of a study of T cell responses to AZD1222 COVID-19 vaccine. Sequenced by immunoSEQ multiplex PCR; TCRdb stores in-frame clones only, minus some. The sample includes approximately 120,000 clones, about 90% seen only once; the top ten take around 6.1%. The sample consisted of peripheral blood, taken on day 0 of AZD1222 vaccination. Every receptor here comes from an adult in good health. CDR3s leave out the opening cysteine and the closing phenylalanine or tryptophan.

14,TRBV3-1/TRBV3-2,ASSRDQAGAGDTQY
13,TRBV28,ASMVWGNAENIQY
14,TRBV7-2,ASSLVGTGGRQPQH
16,TRBV6-2/TRBV6-3,ASSPTGPTSNSNQPQH
15,TRBV5-1,ASSLGAGGHYQETQY
11,TRBV11-2,ASSLFAHYGYT
13,TRBV19,ASSWTGGSDSPLH
12,TRBV7-9,ASSPPSGQETQY
13,TRBV5-4,ASSLDGGSGNTIY
13,TRBV7-8,ASTEMAGSQETQY
12,TRBV11-3,ASNFGGTGNTIY
11,TRBV10-3,AISPGQGYEQY
11,TRBV6-1,ASSDTLNTEAF
12,TRBV5-1,ASGYQGTSEKLF
13,TRBV7-9,ASSFDTGFNQPQH
10,TRBV12-3/TRBV12-4,ASSLQGEKLF
11,TRBV5-4,ASSRDPYKVHT
13,TRBV11-3,ASSIYRGSNTEAF
11,TRBV5-1,ASSLQGGETQY
10,TRBV7-3,ASSTGNTEAF
14,TRBV4-1,ASSQLLSGNSYEQY
15,TRBV15,ATSRDRVGAIGETQY
12,TRBV15,ATSGPQGGTEAF
12,TRBV28,ASQRSGGDTEAF
14,TRBV7-9,ASSPRRLAVYNEQF
12,TRBV2,ASSTGEAGVKQY
13,TRBV5-1,ASSLEGTGQEKLF
11,TRBV7-2,ASSISGGKTQY